Each of the 26 T cell receptor beta chains below was sequenced from the same sample in a study of T cell repertoires in cytomegalovirus infection (dated by TCRdb to the late 2010s). The sample was run on an Illumina HiSeq 1500. TCRdb ran its own pipeline on the public reads, namely fastp trimming at Q25 and MiXCR clone calling, and kept in-frame beta chains. All rows with the same CDR3 protein become a single entry with the most common DNA and genes. The sample profile shows about 400,000 distinct CDR3 sequences; roughly 20% of them were found once. 7.5% to 9% of the sample goes to the ten largest clones. The sample was PBMCs. Receptors were obtained from a human donor in good health (CMV status not recorded). Some clones in this sample may be carry-over from other donors' samples.

The chain employs TRBV6-1 and TRBJ2-5, with D possibly being TRBD1 or TRBD2 (5 bases each). Per the germline V gene, CDR1 is MNHNS and CDR2 is SASEGT. This CDR3 region has 13 residues. Trimming stripped 7 bases from V and 2 bases from J, with 11 bases between. As DNA, the CDR3 is TGTGCCAGCATTAAGGGACCACAAGAGACCCAGTACTTC. Encoded protein: CASIKGPQETQYF.

This clonotype was observed at least ten times. The V and J genes are TRBV7-8 and TRBJ1-2, with D uncertain. This CDR3 is 13 amino acids long. Germline lookup yields CDR1 SGHVS and CDR2 FQNEAQ. Trimming left V 1 base short and J 8 bases short, with 11 bases between. CDR3 bases: TGTGCCAGCAGCTTAGACCTTACGGGGGGCTACACCTTC. Amino acid sequence: CASSLDLTGGYTF. The full variable domain, its missing parts supplied by reference TRBV7-8 and TRBJ1-2, is GAGVSQSPRYKVAKRGQDVALRCDPISGHVSLFWYQQALGQGPEFLTYFQNEAQLDKSGLPSDRFFAERPEGSVSTLKIQRTQQEDSAVYLCASSLDLTGGYTFGSGTRLTVV.

The table lists this clonotype with many counts. V gene TRBV20-1 combines with J gene TRBJ1-2; 8 bases fit TRBD1. The V gene's germline CDR1 is DFQATT and CDR2 SNEGSKA (reference sequence). CDR3 size: 11 residues. The CDR3 sequence is CRATGDYGYTF. The CDR3 nucleotides read TGCAGAGCGACAGGGGACTATGGCTACACCTTC.

The chain recombines TRBV29-1 with TRBJ2-7; D uncertain. The CDR3 length is 16 residues. The V gene lost 3 bases and the J gene lost 5 bases, with 23 bases spanning the gap. Germline V CDR1 and CDR2: SQVTM, ANQGSEA. DNA for the CDR3: TGCAGCGTTGAGCTGTTTGGTTCGGGTTTGGGTGACGAGCAGTACTTC. The encoded protein is CSVELFGSGLGDEQYF.

This clonotype was observed at least ten times. The V call is TRBV7-2, the J call TRBJ2-5; D gene unclear. V was clipped by 2 bases and J by 2 bases, with 6 bases between them. This CDR3 contains 13 residues. Germline-derived CDR1 and CDR2 are SGHTA and FQGNSA. DNA for the CDR3: TGTGCCAGCAGCTTATTGGCTCAAGAGACCCAGTACTTC. This sequence encodes CASSLLAQETQYF.

This clonotype turned up a few times. The V and J genes are TRBV20-1 and TRBJ1-6; TRBD1 agrees at 9 bases. This CDR3 region has 15 residues. CDR1 DFQATT and CDR2 SNEGSKA come from the germline V gene (reference sequence). Trimming took 3 bases from V and 9 from J; bases not matched to a gene: 9. The CDR3 loop reads CSASPGGQGVSPLHF. The CDR3 coding sequence is TGCAGTGCTAGCCCCGGGGGACAGGGAGTTTCACCCCTCCACTTT.

This rearrangement joins TRBV4-1 to TRBJ2-1; a weak D match, TRBD2 (5 bases). Germline CDR1 and CDR2: MGHRA and YSYEKL. This CDR3 is built from 14 residues. V was shortened by 1 base and J by 5 bases, with 9 bases between the two germline ends. CDR3 in DNA: TGCGCCAGCAGCCAAGGTACGGGAAACAATGAGCAGTTCTTC. Protein product: CASSQGTGNNEQFF.

This chain joins TRBV10-3 and TRBJ2-1; no clear D. Trimming removed 0 bases at V and 5 bases at J, with 14 bases between. CDR1 and CDR2 (germline): ENHRY, SYGVKD. This CDR3 is built from 16 residues. CDR3 nucleotide sequence: TGTGCCATCAGTGAGTCGTCGGTAGCAGAAAACAATGAGCAGTTCTTC. As protein: CAISESSVAENNEQFF.

This clonotype was detected ten times or more. The J gene is TRBJ2-1, the V gene TRBV6-2 or TRBV6-3, with TRBD2 matching over 12 bases. CDR1 MNHEY and CDR2 SVGEGT come from the germline V gene. With 0 bases clipped from V and 7 bases from J, the junction kept 4 bases outside the gene matches. The CDR3 is 16 amino acids. The CDR3 sequence: CASSYSGLAGFNEQFF. In DNA form, the CDR3 reads TGTGCCAGCAGTTACTCAGGACTAGCGGGGTTTAATGAGCAGTTCTTC.

V and J are TRBV29-1 and TRBJ2-1; D not resolved. Trimming took 7 bases from V and 0 from J, leaving 19 bases between them. The V gene's germline CDR1 is SQVTM and CDR2 ANQGSEA. There are 16 residues in the CDR3. The CDR3 DNA is TGCAGCGGGGAAGGGTCCGAGAACACCTCCTACAATGAGCAGTTCTTC. Its translation is CSGEGSENTSYNEQFF.

This clonotype was recorded at least ten times. The CDR3 coding sequence is TGTGCCAGCAGCTTATACAGGGGGTACGAGCAGTACTTC. Protein sequence: CASSLYRGYEQYF. This chain uses TRBV7-2 with TRBJ2-7, with 8 bases identical to TRBD1. CDR3 length equals 13 residues. Germline CDR1 reads SGHTA; CDR2 reads FQGNSA. J lost 4 bases, V lost 2 bases, and 1 base had no gene match.

This clonotype was counted many times. The rearrangement links TRBV6-1 to TRBJ2-3, with 10 positions matching TRBD1. CDR3 length: 18 residues. Germline assignment: CDR1 MNHNS and CDR2 SASEGT. With V trimmed by 7 bases and J by 1 base, 14 bases remained unmatched. The CDR3 sequence is CASKLYSLTGGRTDTQYF. The CDR3 coding sequence is TGTGCCAGCAAGTTATACTCCCTGACAGGGGGCCGCACAGATACGCAGTATTTT.

This chain links TRBV12-3 or TRBV12-4 with TRBJ1-5; the D is unclear. The CDR3 is made up of 15 amino acids. Between the trimmed V and J ends, which lost 5 bases and 3 bases, there was a span of 14 bases. CDR3 in amino acids: CASSPTEVANQPQHF. CDR3 DNA sequence: TGTGCCAGCAGTCCGACCGAAGTGGCCAATCAGCCCCAGCATTTT.

To note about this clonotype: Relative to the germline gene, one junction end is altered; a read error may explain this. The chain joins TRBV7-9 to TRBJ2-1; unclear D gene. The CDR3 is made up of 16 amino acids. The germline V gene has CDR1 SEHNR and CDR2 FQNEAQ (reference sequence). CDR3 sequence: CASGFPGGSSYNEQFF. In DNA, the CDR3 is TGTGCCAGCGGCTTCCCTGGCGGAAGCTCCTACAATGAGCAGTTCTTC.

This clonotype was seen more than once but under ten times. V and J are TRBV7-6 and TRBJ2-5; possible D gene TRBD2, 6 bases. Per the germline V gene, CDR1 is SGHVS and CDR2 is FNYEAQ. The CDR3 sequence is 15 residues long. V lost 3 bases and J 2 bases, leaving 13 bases between the germline ends. The CDR3 bases are TGTGCCAGCAGCTTTTCGGGTCTAGCGCAAGAGACCCAGTACTTC. This codes for CASSFSGLAQETQYF.

The table lists this clonotype with a few counts. The V gene is TRBV5-6, the J gene TRBJ2-5; D is possibly TRBD1 (6 bases). This CDR3 has 15 residues. Germline CDR1 and CDR2: SGHDT and YYEEEE. V was pared by 4 bases and J by 5 bases, with 18 bases between. For the CDR3, the DNA is TGTGCCAGCAGCCAAAACCCTCTGAGGGGGGAGACCCAGTACTTC. Encoded protein: CASSQNPLRGETQYF.

At least ten counts were recorded for this clonotype. The chain combines TRBV6-2 or TRBV6-3 with TRBJ2-1; D is ambiguous. CDR1 is MNHEY, CDR2 SVGEGT, per germline. Trimming left V 0 bases short and J 12 bases short, with 21 bases between. This CDR3 region has 16 residues. The CDR3 reads CASSYSKLSPGLMQFF. The DNA of the CDR3 is TGTGCCAGCAGTTACTCGAAGTTGTCCCCCGGCTTGATGCAGTTCTTC.

The chain carries TRBV5-4 and TRBJ2-2; weak D call: TRBD1 (6 bases). CDR1 is SGHNT, CDR2 YYREEE, per germline (reference sequence). This CDR3 region has 16 residues. V shed 5 bases and J shed 4 bases, with 18 bases lying between them. The CDR3 sequence is CASSQGSGLFTGELFF. In nucleotides, the CDR3 is TGTGCCAGCAGTCAGGGGAGCGGACTTTTCACCGGGGAGCTGTTTTTT.

This clonotype has a handful of counts. CDR3 protein: CASSMSESYEQYF. CDR3 coding DNA: TGTGCCAGCAGCATGTCCGAGAGCTACGAGCAGTACTTC. This rearrangement joins TRBV11-2 to TRBJ2-7; D unclear. The CDR3 has 13 amino acids. Germline V gene data show CDR1 as SGHAT and CDR2 as FQNNGV. Trimming shortened V by 5 bases and J by 3 bases, and 11 bases separated the two germline ends.

This clonotype was seen repeatedly, ten times or more. The chain employs TRBV6-5 and TRBJ2-7, with TRBD2 as a possible D gene (6 bases). Germline assignment: CDR1 MNHEY and CDR2 SVGAGI. V was shortened by 3 bases and J by 1 base, with 10 bases between the two germline ends. There are 14 residues in the CDR3. CDR3 protein: CASSYGGGSYEQYF. The CDR3 nucleotides read TGTGCCAGCAGTTATGGGGGAGGATCCTACGAGCAGTACTTC.

Comment on this clonotype: A much larger clone differs by one base, so this may be a read error. The J gene is TRBJ2-5, the V gene TRBV4-1; 7 bases agree with TRBD1. This CDR3 has 22 residues. Trimming took 0 bases from V and 2 from J; bases not matched to a gene: 24. Germline V gene data show CDR1 as MGHRA and CDR2 as YSYEKL. DNA for the CDR3: TGCGCCAGCAGCCAAGAAGATCGAGGTGCGACAGGGTTGACTGGCGGGCAAGAGACCCAGTACTTC. Residues: CASSQEDRGATGLTGGQETQYF.

This clonotype was seen repeatedly, ten times or more. This chain uses TRBV7-9 with TRBJ2-7; 7 bases are shared with TRBD1. Germline loops: CDR1 SEHNR, CDR2 FQNEAQ (reference sequence). With V trimmed by 5 bases and J by 3 bases, 7 bases remained unmatched. The CDR3 has 14 amino acids. In nucleotides, the CDR3 is TGTGCCAGCAGCCCATGGGACAGACTCTACGAGCAGTACTTC. Its translation: CASSPWDRLYEQYF.

This sequence joins TRBV10-3 and TRBJ2-7; a possible D gene is TRBD1 (5 bases). V was clipped by 2 bases and J by 6 bases, with 8 bases between them. Germline V lookup: CDR1 ENHRY, CDR2 SYGVKD. The CDR3 totals 12 residues. The CDR3, as DNA: TGTGCCATCAGTGAGGAAAGGGGCGAGCAGTACTTC. Translating it yields CAISEERGEQYF.

This chain links TRBV3-1 with TRBJ2-7; D is ambiguous. The CDR3 has 13 residues. The germline gives CDR1 LGHDT, CDR2 YNNKEL (reference sequence). The V gene lost 4 bases and the J gene lost 5 bases, with 12 bases spanning the gap. CDR3 in amino acids: CASSPSSTNEQYF. CDR3 sequence (DNA): TGTGCCAGCAGCCCAAGCTCCACTAACGAGCAGTACTTC.

This clonotype was counted only a few times. The rearrangement joins TRBV20-1 to TRBJ2-5; 9 nucleotides align to TRBD2. The germline gives CDR1 DFQATT, CDR2 SNEGSKA (reference sequence). The CDR3 runs to 15 residues. The V and J ends lost 0 bases and 5 bases, in that order; junction bases with no gene match: 7. The CDR3 region has the DNA TGCAGTGCTAGAGATTGGAAGCGGGGGGAGGAGACCCAGTACTTC. This translates into CSARDWKRGEETQYF.

Many counts were recorded for this clonotype. The CDR3 DNA reads TGTGCCAGCTCACCGTTCGATCAGAGGAACTTGATACAAGAGACCCAGTACTTC. Its translation: CASSPFDQRNLIQETQYF. The V and J genes are TRBV18 and TRBJ2-5; D remains ambiguous. The V gene lost 3 bases and the J gene lost 2 bases, with 22 bases spanning the gap. Germline CDR1 reads KGHSH; CDR2 reads LQKENI. The CDR3 totals 18 residues. The full variable domain, in which reference TRBV18 and TRBJ2-5 provide the parts outside the CDR3, is NAGVMQNPRHLVRRRGQEARLRCSPMKGHSHVYWYRQLPEEGLKFMVYLQKENIIDESGMPKERFSAEFPKEGPSILRIQQVVRGDSAAYFCASSPFDQRNLIQETQYFGPGTRLLVL.